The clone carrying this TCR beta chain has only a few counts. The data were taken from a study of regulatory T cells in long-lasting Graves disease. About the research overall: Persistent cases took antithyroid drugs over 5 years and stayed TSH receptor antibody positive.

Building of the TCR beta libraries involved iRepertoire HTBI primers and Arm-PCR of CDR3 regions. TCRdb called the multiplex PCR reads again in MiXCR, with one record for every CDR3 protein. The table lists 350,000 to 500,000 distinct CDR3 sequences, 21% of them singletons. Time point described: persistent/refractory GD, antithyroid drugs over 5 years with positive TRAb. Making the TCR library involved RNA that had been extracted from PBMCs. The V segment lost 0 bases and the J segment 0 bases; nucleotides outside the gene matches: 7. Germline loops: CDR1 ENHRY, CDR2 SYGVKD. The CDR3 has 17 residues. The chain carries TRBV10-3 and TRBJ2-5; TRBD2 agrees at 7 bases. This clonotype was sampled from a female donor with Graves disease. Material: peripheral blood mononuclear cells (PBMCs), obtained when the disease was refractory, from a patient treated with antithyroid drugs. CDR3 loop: CAISESLVGGYQETQYF. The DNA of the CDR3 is TGTGCCATCAGTGAGTCGTTAGTGGGAGGGTACCAAGAGACCCAGTACTTC.